What follows is one TCR beta chain and its context. The data were produced by immunoSEQ multiplex PCR, yet TCRdb's version contains in-frame clones alone and is incomplete. The sample has approximately 110,000 clones, 86% seen once. The sample originates from a study of blood T cell repertoires in COVID-19. Study-wide background: Sites in the United States, Italy and Spain provided acute and convalescent COVID-19 samples. In each case, the material was cDNA or gDNA derived from T cells, B-cell-depleted T cells, or PBMCs.

The CDR3 loop spans 13 amino acids. V lost 2 bases and J 8 bases, leaving 11 bases between the germline ends. Germline CDR1 is SGHDT and CDR2 is YYEEEE. The sample consisted of peripheral blood. The V and J genes are TRBV5-6 and TRBJ1-5; TRBD1 is a possible D gene (5 bases). The receptor's source is a human donor in a cohort sampled during active COVID-19. This chain's CDR3 is CASSFSRVEPQHF. CDR3 in DNA: TGTGCCAGCAGCTTCTCCAGGGTTGAGCCCCAGCATTTT.